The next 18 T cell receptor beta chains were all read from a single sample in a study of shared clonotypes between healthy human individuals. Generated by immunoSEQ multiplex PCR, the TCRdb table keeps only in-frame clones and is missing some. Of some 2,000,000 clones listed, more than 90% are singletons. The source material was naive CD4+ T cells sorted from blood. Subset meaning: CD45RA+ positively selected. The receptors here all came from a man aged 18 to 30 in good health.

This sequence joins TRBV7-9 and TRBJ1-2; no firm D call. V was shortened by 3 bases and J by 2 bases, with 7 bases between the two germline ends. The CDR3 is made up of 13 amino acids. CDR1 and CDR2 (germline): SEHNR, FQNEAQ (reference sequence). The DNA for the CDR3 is TGTGCCAGCAGCTTCCCAACGAACTATGGCTACACCTTC. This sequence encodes CASSFPTNYGYTF.

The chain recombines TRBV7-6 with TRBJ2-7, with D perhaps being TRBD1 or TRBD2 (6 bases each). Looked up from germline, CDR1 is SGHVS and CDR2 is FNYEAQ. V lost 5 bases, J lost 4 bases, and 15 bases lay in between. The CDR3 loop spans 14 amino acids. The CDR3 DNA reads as TGTGCCAGCAGCCCCGAGGGGGGACTTTACGAGCAGTACTTC. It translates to CASSPEGGLYEQYF.

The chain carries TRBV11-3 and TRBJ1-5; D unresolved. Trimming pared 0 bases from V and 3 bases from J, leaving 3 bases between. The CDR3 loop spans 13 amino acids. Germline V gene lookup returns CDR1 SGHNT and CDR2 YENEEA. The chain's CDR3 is CASSLEHNQPQHF. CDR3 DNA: TGTGCCAGCAGCTTAGAGCACAATCAGCCCCAGCATTTT. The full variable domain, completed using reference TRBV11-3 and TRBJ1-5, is EAGVVQSPRYKIIEKKQPVAFWCNPISGHNTLYWYLQNLGQGPELLIRYENEEAVDDSQLPKDRFSAERLKGVDSTLKIQPAELGDSAVYLCASSLEHNQPQHFGDGTRLSIL.

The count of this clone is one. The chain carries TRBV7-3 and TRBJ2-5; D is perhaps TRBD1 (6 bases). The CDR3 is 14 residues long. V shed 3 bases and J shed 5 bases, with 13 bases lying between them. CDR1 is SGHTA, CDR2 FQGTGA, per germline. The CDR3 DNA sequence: TGTGCCAGCAGCTTCAGGGGAAATGGGGAGACCCAGTACTTC. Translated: CASSFRGNGETQYF.

This CDR3 reads CASSPIPDSSYEQYF. The CDR3 region has the DNA TGTGCCAGCTCACCGATCCCGGACAGTTCCTACGAGCAGTACTTC. The rearrangement joins TRBV18 to TRBJ2-7; D is possibly TRBD1 (6 bases). The germline V gene encodes CDR1 KGHSH and CDR2 LQKENI. The CDR3 loop spans 15 amino acids. The ends were cut back, 3 bases at V and 1 base at J, with 13 bases in the middle.

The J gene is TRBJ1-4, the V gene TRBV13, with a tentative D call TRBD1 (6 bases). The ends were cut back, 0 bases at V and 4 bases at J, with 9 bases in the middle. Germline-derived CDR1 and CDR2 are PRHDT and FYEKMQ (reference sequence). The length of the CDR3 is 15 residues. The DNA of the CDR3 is TGTGCCAGCAGCTTAGGCGGACAGATTAATGAAAAACTGTTTTTT. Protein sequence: CASSLGGQINEKLFF.

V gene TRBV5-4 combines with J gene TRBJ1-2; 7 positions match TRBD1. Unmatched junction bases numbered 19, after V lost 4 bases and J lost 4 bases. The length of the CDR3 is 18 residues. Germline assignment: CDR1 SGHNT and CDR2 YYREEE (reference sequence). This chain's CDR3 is CASSLGVGQGVEGYGYTF. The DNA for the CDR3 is TGTGCCAGCAGCCTTGGTGTCGGCCAGGGGGTAGAGGGCTATGGCTACACCTTC.

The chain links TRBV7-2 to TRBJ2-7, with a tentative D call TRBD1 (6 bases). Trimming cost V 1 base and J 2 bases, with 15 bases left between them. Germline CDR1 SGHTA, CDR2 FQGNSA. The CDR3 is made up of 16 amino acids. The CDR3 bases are TGTGCCAGCAGCTTAGAGTCCACAGGGACCCCCTACGAGCAGTACTTC. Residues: CASSLESTGTPYEQYF.

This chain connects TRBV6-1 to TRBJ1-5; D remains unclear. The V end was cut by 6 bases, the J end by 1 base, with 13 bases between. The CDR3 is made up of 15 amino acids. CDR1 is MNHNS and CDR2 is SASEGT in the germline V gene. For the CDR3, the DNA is TGTGCCAGCAGCTCGGACGGGAACAGCAATCAGCCCCAGCATTTT. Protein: CASSSDGNSNQPQHF.

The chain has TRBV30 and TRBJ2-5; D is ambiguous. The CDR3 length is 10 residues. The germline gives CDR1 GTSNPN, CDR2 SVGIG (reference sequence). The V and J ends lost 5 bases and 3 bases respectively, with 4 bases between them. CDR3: CAWGKETQYF. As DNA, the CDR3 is TGTGCCTGGGGGAAAGAGACCCAGTACTTC.

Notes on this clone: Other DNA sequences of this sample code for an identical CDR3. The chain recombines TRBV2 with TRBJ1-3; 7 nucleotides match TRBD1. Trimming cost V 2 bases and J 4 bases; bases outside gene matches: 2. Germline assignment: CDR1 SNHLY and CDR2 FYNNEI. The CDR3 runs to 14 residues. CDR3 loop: CASSEQGGGNTIYF. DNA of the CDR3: TGTGCCAGCAGTGAACAGGGGGGAGGAAACACCATATATTTT.

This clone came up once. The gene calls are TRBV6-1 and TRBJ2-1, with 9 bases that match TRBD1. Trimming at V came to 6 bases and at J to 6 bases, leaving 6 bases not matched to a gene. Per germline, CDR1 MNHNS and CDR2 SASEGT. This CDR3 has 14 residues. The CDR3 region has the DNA TGTGCCAGCAGCCTACAGGGGGCTGGCAATGAGCAGTTCTTC. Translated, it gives CASSLQGAGNEQFF.

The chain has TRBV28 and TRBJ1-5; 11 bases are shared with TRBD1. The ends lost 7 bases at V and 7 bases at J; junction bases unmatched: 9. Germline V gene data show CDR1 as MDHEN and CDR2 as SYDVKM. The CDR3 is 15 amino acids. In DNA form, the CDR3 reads TGTGCCAGCACCTCCGGACAGGGGGCGAGGCAGCCCCAGCATTTT. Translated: CASTSGQGARQPQHF.

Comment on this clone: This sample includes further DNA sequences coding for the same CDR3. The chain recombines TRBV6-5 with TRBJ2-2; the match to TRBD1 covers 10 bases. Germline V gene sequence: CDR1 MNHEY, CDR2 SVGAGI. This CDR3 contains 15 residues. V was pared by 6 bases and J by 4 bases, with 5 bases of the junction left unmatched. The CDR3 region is CASRAGTGVTGELFF. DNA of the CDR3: TGTGCCAGCAGAGCCGGGACAGGGGTCACCGGGGAGCTGTTTTTT.

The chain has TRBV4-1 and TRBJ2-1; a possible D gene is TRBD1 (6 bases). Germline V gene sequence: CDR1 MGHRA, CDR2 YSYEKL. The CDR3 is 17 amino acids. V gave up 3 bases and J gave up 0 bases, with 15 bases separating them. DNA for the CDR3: TGCGCCAGCAGCCAGAATTCCGGGACAAGCTCCTACAATGAGCAGTTCTTC. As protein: CASSQNSGTSSYNEQFF.

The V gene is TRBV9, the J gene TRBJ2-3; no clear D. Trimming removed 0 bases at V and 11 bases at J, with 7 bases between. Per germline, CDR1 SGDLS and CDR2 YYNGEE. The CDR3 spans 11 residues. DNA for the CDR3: TGTGCCAGCAGCGTAGGGGAAAAGCAGTATTTT. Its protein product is CASSVGEKQYF.

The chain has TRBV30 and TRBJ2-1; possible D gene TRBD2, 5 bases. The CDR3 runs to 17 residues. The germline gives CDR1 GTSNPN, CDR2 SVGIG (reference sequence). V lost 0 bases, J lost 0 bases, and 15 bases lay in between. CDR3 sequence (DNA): TGTGCCTGGAGTGTGGCTCTAGCTCCCAGCTCCTACAATGAGCAGTTCTTC. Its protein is CAWSVALAPSSYNEQFF.

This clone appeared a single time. The CDR3 DNA reads as TGTGCCAGCAGCTTCGGGACAGGGCCCAGTCAGCCCCAGCATTTT. The encoded protein is CASSFGTGPSQPQHF. The V gene is TRBV11-2, the J gene TRBJ1-5; 9 nucleotides line up with TRBD1. With V trimmed by 3 bases and J by 6 bases, 6 bases remained unmatched. The CDR3 has 15 amino acids. The germline V gene encodes CDR1 SGHAT and CDR2 FQNNGV.